This TCR beta chain was captured by sequencing in a study of shared clonotypes between healthy human individuals. Study at large: Per donor, three plates held CD4 naive cells, three held CD4 memory, two held CD8 naive and one held CD8 memory.

On sorted subsets, replicate PCRs used about 0.2 ug DNA, or 31,000 or so T cell genomes. How the authors handled the data: ImmunoSEQ gave junction-only sequences without quality scores, so filtering differed. Assay: immunoSEQ multiplex PCR; the TCRdb copy retains only in-frame clones and omits some. Clone size and V and J calls were adopted from that table, with D and trimming inferred from the DNA. The sample has 2 million to 2.5 million clones, 80% to 95% seen once. Germline CDR1 and CDR2: MNHNS and SASEGT. The J segment lost 4 bases and the V segment lost 9 bases, leaving 10 bases of the junction unmatched. This CDR3 has 15 amino acids. This clone was observed once. As yet, its antigen is unknown. Overall study results and limits: Having only a few donors restricted how much genetic and exposure-history diversity was captured.

This TCR derives from a man aged 18 to 30 in good health. Some clones in this sample may be carry-over from other donors' samples. The J gene is TRBJ2-3, the V gene TRBV6-1; 10 bases map to TRBD2. Material for sequencing was naive CD4+ T cells from PBMCs. Subset of the sample: CD45RA+ positively selected. This chain's CDR3 is CASSPSGSIADTQYF. CDR3 coding DNA: TGTGCCAGTTCGCCTAGCGGGAGCATCGCAGATACGCAGTATTTT.